One sample yielded the 24 T cell receptor beta chains listed below, sequenced in a study of cytomegalovirus exposure and HLA in healthy donors. Primers for the PCR totalled 60 Vbeta and 13 Jbeta. Here immunoSEQ multiplex PCR was the method, and the copy in TCRdb shows in-frame clones only, minus some. Found here are about 93,000 clones, roughly 79% of them singletons; the top ten hold approximately 0.6%. Specimen: PBMCs. These receptor sequences come from a man aged 25 to 45 in good health and CMV-seronegative.

V and J are TRBV7-2 and TRBJ2-3, with D perhaps TRBD2 (6 bases). Germline CDR1 reads SGHTA; CDR2 reads FQGNSA. The CDR3 extends over 15 amino acids. The V gene lost 5 bases and the J gene lost 2 bases, with 14 bases spanning the gap. As DNA, the CDR3 is TGTGCCAGCAGCCTGGGACTCTATAACACAGATACGCAGTATTTT. The encoded protein is CASSLGLYNTDTQYF.

This clone was observed a single time. The CDR3 sequence is CASSLTWGASNQPQHF. CDR3 nucleotides: TGCGCCAGCAGCCTTACCTGGGGAGCTAGCAATCAGCCCCAGCATTTT. The V and J genes are TRBV4-3 and TRBJ1-5; unclear D gene. V was trimmed by 4 bases and J by 0 bases, leaving 13 bases between them. Germline V lookup: CDR1 LGHNA, CDR2 YSLEER. The CDR3 runs 16 residues.

This clone occurred a few times. The chain employs TRBV7-9 and TRBJ1-5; a weak D match, TRBD1 (6 bases). Germline-derived CDR1 and CDR2 are SEHNR and FQNEAQ (reference sequence). CDR3 length: 17 residues. Trimming took 1 base from V and 3 from J, leaving 16 bases between them. CDR3 region: CASSLVAGALPNQPQHF. In DNA, the CDR3 is TGTGCCAGCAGCTTAGTAGCAGGGGCTTTACCCAATCAGCCCCAGCATTTT.

This rearrangement joins TRBV5-1 to TRBJ1-3; D is unclear. Germline assignment: CDR1 SGHRS and CDR2 YFSETQ. The V end lost 4 bases, the J end lost 4 bases, and 12 bases lay between the germline ends. There are 14 residues in the CDR3. CDR3 sequence (DNA): TGCGCCAGCAGCAGTACTTCTAGGGGAAACACCATATATTTT. Its translation: CASSSTSRGNTIYF.

The chain employs TRBV7-3 and TRBJ1-1, with D hard to call. The CDR3 has 13 amino acids. Germline loops: CDR1 SGHTA, CDR2 FQGTGA. V lost 5 bases to trimming and J lost 5 bases, with 12 bases between them. This CDR3 is CASSPDARTEAFF. Written as DNA, the CDR3 is TGTGCCAGCAGCCCAGACGCGAGGACTGAAGCTTTCTTT.

This rearrangement joins TRBV6-5 to TRBJ1-5; D not certain. Germline CDR1 MNHEY, CDR2 SVGAGI. The CDR3 runs 15 residues. Trimming shortened V by 0 bases and J by 5 bases, and 11 bases separated the two germline ends. DNA for the CDR3: TGTGCCAGCAGTTACTCCCTCCTTCCTGATCAGCCCCAGCATTTT. It codes for CASSYSLLPDQPQHF.

The J gene is TRBJ1-6, the V gene TRBV7-8, with D possibly TRBD1 on 6 matching bases. The CDR3 is 19 residues long. CDR1 is SGHVS and CDR2 is FQNEAQ in the germline V gene. V shed 0 bases and J shed 2 bases, with 17 bases lying between them. In DNA form, the CDR3 reads TGTGCCAGCAGCTTAGCGCGTTTAGGGGGGGCCACCTATAATTCACCCCTCCACTTT. Its translation is CASSLARLGGATYNSPLHF.

The chain links TRBV5-1 to TRBJ1-1; possible D gene TRBD1, 6 bases. The CDR3 is 15 amino acids. Germline V gene sequence: CDR1 SGHRS, CDR2 YFSETQ. V gave up 4 bases and J gave up 1 base, with 14 bases separating them. CDR3 sequence: CASSPGGAPNTEAFF. In DNA form, the CDR3 reads TGCGCCAGCAGCCCCGGGGGGGCCCCGAACACTGAAGCTTTCTTT.

V gene TRBV5-4 combines with J gene TRBJ2-5; 8 bases match TRBD2. Trimming cost V 4 bases and J 0 bases; bases outside gene matches: 14. Looked up from germline, CDR1 is SGHNT and CDR2 is YYREEE (reference sequence). The CDR3 has 18 amino acids. The CDR3 sequence is CASSIGTRGHSYQETQYF. The CDR3 nucleotides read TGTGCCAGCAGCATAGGGACTAGGGGCCATTCGTACCAAGAGACCCAGTACTTC.

This CDR3 is CASSSGPSNQPQHF. CDR3 DNA: TGTGCCAGCAGTTCAGGCCCTAGCAATCAGCCCCAGCATTTT. This chain connects TRBV6-1 to TRBJ1-5; D gene ambiguous. Germline CDR1 MNHNS, CDR2 SASEGT. This CDR3 contains 14 residues. V was cut by 5 bases and J by 0 bases, with 8 bases left in between.

The rearrangement uses TRBV15 and TRBJ2-1; a weak D match, TRBD1 (6 bases). Trimming pared 5 bases from V and 9 bases from J, leaving 14 bases between. The CDR3 length is 13 residues. The germline gives CDR1 LNHNV, CDR2 YYDKDF (reference sequence). CDR3 sequence (DNA): TGTGCCACCAGCGTTCCCCTAGGGGGTGAGCAGTTCTTC. Protein product: CATSVPLGGEQFF.

V and J are TRBV11-3 and TRBJ2-3; possible D gene TRBD2, 5 bases. V dropped 5 bases and J dropped 0 bases, with 9 bases sitting between them. The CDR3 is 14 residues long. Germline V gene sequence: CDR1 SGHNT, CDR2 YENEEA. The CDR3 is CASSGGSSTDTQYF. The CDR3 DNA follows: TGTGCCAGCAGCGGCGGGTCGAGCACAGATACGCAGTATTTT.

The rearrangement uses TRBV6-6 and TRBJ2-7; TRBD2 might be the D (5 bases). Looked up from germline, CDR1 is MNHNY and CDR2 is SVGAGI (reference sequence). V lost 6 bases and J lost 2, with 14 bases in between. CDR3 length: 14 residues. The CDR3 DNA is TGTGCCAGCAGCTGGGAGACACCCCCCTACGAGCAGTACTTC. As protein: CASSWETPPYEQYF.

The chain combines TRBV6-4 with TRBJ2-6, with 8 bases fitting TRBD1. CDR1 and CDR2 from the germline V gene are MRHNA and SNTAGT. Trimming cost V 5 bases and J 1 base; bases outside gene matches: 7. This CDR3 contains 17 residues. CDR3 protein: CASSSDRGGSGANVLTF. Written as DNA, the CDR3 is TGTGCCAGCAGTTCTGACAGGGGCGGTTCTGGGGCCAACGTCCTGACTTTC.

The CDR3 coding sequence is TGTGCCAGCAGTGACCTGACAGGAACGTTCTCCTACGAGCAGTACTTC. Its translation is CASSDLTGTFSYEQYF. V gene TRBV25-1 combines with J gene TRBJ2-5, with D perhaps TRBD1 (6 bases). The DNA end lines up better with TRBJ2-7; the J call may be wrong. Germline V gene lookup returns CDR1 MGHDK and CDR2 SYGVNS. The CDR3 runs 16 residues.

This sequence joins TRBV7-2 and TRBJ2-1, with 10 bases identical to TRBD1. The CDR3 spans 15 residues. CDR1 is SGHTA, CDR2 FQGNSA, per germline. The V and J ends lost 5 bases and 8 bases, in that order; junction bases with no gene match: 9. The CDR3 reads CASSLDRGRRHEQFF. The CDR3, as DNA: TGTGCCAGCAGCCTCGACAGGGGGCGTCGTCATGAGCAGTTCTTC.

This clone was seen a few times. The chain couples TRBV6-1 to TRBJ1-2, with a possible D match to TRBD1 (5 bases). The CDR3 extends over 11 amino acids. Germline V lookup: CDR1 MNHNS, CDR2 SASEGT. V lost 11 bases to trimming and J lost 4 bases, with 11 bases between them. CDR3 protein: CASGEGYGYTF. CDR3 bases: TGTGCCTCGGGGGAGGGCTATGGCTACACCTTC.

The rearrangement joins TRBV19 to TRBJ2-3; 13 nucleotides agree with TRBD2. Germline CDR1 is LNHDA and CDR2 is SQIVND (reference sequence). V was clipped by 6 bases and J by 0 bases; unmatched bases: 6. The CDR3 runs 17 residues. CDR3 sequence (DNA): TGTGCCAGTAGGGGACTAGCGGGGATAATCAGCACAGATACGCAGTATTTT. Protein sequence: CASRGLAGIISTDTQYF.

The chain recombines TRBV7-6 with TRBJ1-6; D is perhaps TRBD1 (6 bases). CDR3 length: 19 amino acids. Looked up from germline, CDR1 is SGHVS and CDR2 is FNYEAQ. V lost 1 base and J lost 1, with 17 bases in between. The CDR3 here is CASSLVANQQGSYNSPLHF. As DNA, the CDR3 is TGTGCCAGCAGCTTAGTAGCGAACCAACAGGGTTCCTATAATTCACCCCTCCACTTT.

This clone was observed a single time. The chain uses TRBV7-3 and TRBJ2-1; the match to TRBD2 covers 11 bases. The trim removed 5 bases at V and 9 bases at J, leaving 9 bases unmatched. The CDR3 is made up of 15 amino acids. Looked up from germline, CDR1 is SGHTA and CDR2 is FQGTGA. The CDR3 DNA is TGTGCCAGCAGCACAACTAGCGGGAGTGCGGGTGAGCAGTTCTTC. Translated, it gives CASSTTSGSAGEQFF.

The J gene is TRBJ1-1, the V gene TRBV9, with D perhaps TRBD1 (6 bases). This CDR3 has 13 amino acids. Germline V gives CDR1 SGDLS, CDR2 YYNGEE. The V gene lost 5 bases and the J gene lost 4 bases, with 12 bases spanning the gap. CDR3 sequence reads: CASRGGEGTEAFF. The DNA for the CDR3 is TGTGCCAGCAGAGGGGGAGAAGGCACTGAAGCTTTCTTT.

The V gene is TRBV29-1, the J gene TRBJ1-2, with 10 bases fitting TRBD1. Unmatched junction bases numbered 0, after V lost 6 bases and J lost 2 bases. The CDR3 is 12 residues long. Germline V CDR1 and CDR2: SQVTM, ANQGSEA. The CDR3 coding sequence is TGCAGCGTGGGACAGGGGAACTATGGCTACACCTTC. It encodes CSVGQGNYGYTF.

V and J are TRBV19 and TRBJ2-7; possibly TRBD1 for D (5 bases). V dropped 5 bases and J dropped 0 bases, with 14 bases sitting between them. This CDR3 has 15 amino acids. The germline gives CDR1 LNHDA, CDR2 SQIVND (reference sequence). CDR3 in amino acids: CASSEDNLVSYEQYF. The CDR3, as DNA: TGTGCCAGTAGTGAGGACAATCTAGTCTCCTACGAGCAGTACTTC. Based on the CDR3 plus reference TRBV19 and TRBJ2-7, the full variable domain is DGGITQSPKYLFRKEGQNVTLSCEQNLNHDAMYWYRQDPGQGLRLIYYSQIVNDFQKGDIAEGYSVSREKKESFPLTVTSAQKNPTAFYLCASSEDNLVSYEQYFGPGTRLTVT.

This clone was recorded only once. The chain couples TRBV7-7 to TRBJ2-5, with D possibly TRBD1 on 5 matching bases. V lost 1 base and J 7 bases, leaving 13 bases between the germline ends. Germline CDR1 reads SSHAT; CDR2 reads FNYEAQ (reference sequence). This CDR3 has 14 amino acids. Written as DNA, the CDR3 is TGTGCCAGCAGCTTAGAGCAGGGTCCGGGGACCCAGTACTTC. This codes for CASSLEQGPGTQYF.